The rows below give T cell receptor beta chains drawn from one sample of a study of cytomegalovirus exposure and HLA in healthy donors. The table came from immunoSEQ multiplex PCR; TCRdb's copy has only in-frame clones and leaves some out. This sample yields almost 75,000 clones, of which 70% to 90% are seen a single time; 3% belongs to the top ten. Input material: PBMCs. All receptors come from a man aged 25 to 40 in good health and CMV-seronegative. The CDR3 runs from the conserved cysteine through the conserved F or W. A D gene is named only where the DNA matches it firmly. Size values are once, few and many counts, or a class for expanded clones, and some rows have none.

size	J	D	V	CDR3	DNA
NA	TRBJ2-7	TRBD1	TRBV5-5	CASSRDRGSYEQYF	TGTGCCAGCAGCCGGGACAGGGGATCCTACGAGCAGTACTTC
NA	TRBJ2-1	TRBD2	TRBV5-1	CASSLATSGRPNEQFF	TGCGCCAGCAGCTTGGCGACTAGCGGGAGACCCAATGAGCAGTTCTTC
NA	TRBJ2-5	NA	TRBV19	CASSIGTKETQYF	TGTGCCAGTAGTATAGGGACTAAAGAGACCCAGTACTTC
NA	TRBJ2-7	TRBD1	TRBV4-2	CASSQGQGEQYF	TGTGCCAGCAGCCAAGGACAGGGCGAGCAGTACTTC
NA	TRBJ2-2	TRBD1	TRBV9	CASSPPGTGVTGELFF	TGTGCCAGCAGCCCCCCCGGGACAGGGGTTACCGGGGAGCTGTTTTTT
NA	TRBJ2-5	TRBD2	TRBV7-7	CASGGQMGETQYF	TGTGCTAGCGGGGGACAAATGGGGGAGACCCAGTACTTC
NA	TRBJ1-5	NA	TRBV19	CASSIDQRVMGNQPQHF	TGTGCCAGTAGTATAGATCAGAGGGTCATGGGCAATCAGCCCCAGCATTTT
NA	TRBJ2-5	TRBD1	TRBV11-3	CASSFGDRGDQETQYF	TGTGCCAGCAGCTTCGGCGACAGGGGTGACCAAGAGACCCAGTACTTC
NA	TRBJ1-1	NA	TRBV19	CASSILTGNLNTEAFF	TGTGCCAGTAGTATCCTAACAGGGAACTTGAACACTGAAGCTTTCTTT
NA	TRBJ1-2	NA	TRBV6-5	CASSYSPGGEGYTF	TGTGCCAGCAGTTACTCGCCCGGAGGGGAGGGCTACACCTTC
NA	TRBJ2-5	TRBD2	TRBV5-4	CASTEGLAGAGFQETQYF	TGTGCCAGCACCGAAGGACTAGCGGGAGCGGGATTCCAAGAGACCCAGTACTTC
NA	TRBJ1-5	TRBD1	TRBV9	CASSPQGQTNQPQHF	TGTGCCAGCAGCCCCCAGGGACAGACCAATCAGCCCCAGCATTTT
NA	TRBJ2-1	TRBD1	TRBV6-5	CASSYLPGQGTNEQFF	TGTGCCAGCAGTTACCTACCGGGACAGGGGACCAATGAGCAGTTCTTC
NA	TRBJ2-7	TRBD1	TRBV7-6	CASSLADRAYEQYF	TGTGCCAGCAGCTTAGCGGACAGGGCCTACGAGCAGTACTTC
NA	TRBJ1-6	NA	TRBV10-3	CAISDPVYNSPLHF	TGTGCCATCAGTGATCCAGTTTATAATTCACCCCTCCACTTT
NA	TRBJ1-6	TRBD1	TRBV27	CASSSQGRGSLHF	TGTGCCAGCAGTTCACAGGGGCGGGGATCCCTCCACTTT
NA	TRBJ2-3	TRBD2	TRBV5-1	CASSPGTSGGDTQYF	TGCGCCAGCAGCCCGGGGACTAGCGGGGGGGATACGCAGTATTTT
NA	TRBJ2-2	TRBD2	TRBV29-1	CSVAGLAGTGELFF	TGCAGCGTGGCGGGACTAGCGGGCACCGGGGAGCTGTTTTTT
many	TRBJ2-2	NA	TRBV7-6	CASSLFGSLIGELFF	TGTGCCAGCAGCTTATTTGGGAGTTTGATCGGGGAGCTGTTTTTT
NA	TRBJ2-3	NA	TRBV28	CASSPRDTQYF	TGTGCCAGCAGCCCCCGGGATACGCAGTATTTT
NA	TRBJ1-5	TRBD1	TRBV4-1	CASSQGTGGNQPQHF	TGCGCCAGCAGCCAAGGGACAGGGGGCAATCAGCCCCAGCATTTT
NA	TRBJ2-3	NA	TRBV4-2	CASSLTTDTQYF	TGTGCCAGCAGCCTTACAACAGATACGCAGTATTTT
NA	TRBJ1-4	TRBD1	TRBV2	CASSRDSSTDEKLFF	TGTGCCAGCAGTCGGGACAGTTCAACGGATGAAAAACTGTTTTTT
few	TRBJ1-1	TRBD1	TRBV7-9	CASSQGGDRVNTEAFF	TGTGCCAGCAGCCAAGGGGGGGACAGGGTGAACACTGAAGCTTTCTTT
NA	TRBJ2-1	TRBD2	TRBV5-1	CARLAGGWKSYNEQFF	TGCGCTAGACTAGCGGGAGGGTGGAAATCCTACAATGAGCAGTTCTTC
few	TRBJ1-2	NA	TRBV28	CASRRGNLANYGYTF	TGTGCCAGCAGAAGGGGCAACCTCGCTAACTATGGCTACACCTTC
NA	TRBJ2-1	TRBD2	TRBV5-1	CASSSLTSQAGNEQFF	TGCGCCAGCAGCTCCTTGACTAGCCAGGCCGGCAATGAGCAGTTCTTC
once	TRBJ1-1	TRBD1	TRBV27	CASSFGRGPRITEAFF	TGTGCCAGCAGTTTCGGGAGGGGGCCTAGAATAACTGAAGCTTTCTTT
NA	TRBJ1-1	NA	TRBV18	CASSPRREPNTEAFF	TGTGCCAGCTCACCACGAAGAGAGCCGAACACTGAAGCTTTCTTT